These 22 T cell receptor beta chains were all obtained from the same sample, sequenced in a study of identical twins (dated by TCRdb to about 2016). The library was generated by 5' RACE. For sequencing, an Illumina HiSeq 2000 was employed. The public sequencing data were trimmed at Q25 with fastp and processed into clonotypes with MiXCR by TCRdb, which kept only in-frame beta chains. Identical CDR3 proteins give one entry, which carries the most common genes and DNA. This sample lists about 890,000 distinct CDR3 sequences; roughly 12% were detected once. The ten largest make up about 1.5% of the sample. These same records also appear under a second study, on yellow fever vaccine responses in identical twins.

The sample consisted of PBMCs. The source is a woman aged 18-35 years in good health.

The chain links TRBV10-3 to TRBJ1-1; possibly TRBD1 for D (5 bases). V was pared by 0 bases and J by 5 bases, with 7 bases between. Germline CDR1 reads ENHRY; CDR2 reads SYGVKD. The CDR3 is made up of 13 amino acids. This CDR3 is CAISESGGTEAFF. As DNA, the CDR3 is TGTGCCATCAGTGAGTCGGGGGGGACTGAAGCTTTCTTT.

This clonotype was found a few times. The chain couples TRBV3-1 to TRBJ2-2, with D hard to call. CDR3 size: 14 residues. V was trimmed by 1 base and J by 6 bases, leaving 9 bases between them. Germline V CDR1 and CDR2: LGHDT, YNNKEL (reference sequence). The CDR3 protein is CASSQGSRSGELFF. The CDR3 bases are TGTGCCAGCAGCCAAGGAAGTAGGTCCGGGGAGCTGTTTTTT.

This CDR3 is CSAPDSTLAKNIQYF. DNA of the CDR3: TGCAGTGCACCCGACAGTACGCTAGCCAAAAACATTCAGTACTTC. The rearrangement joins TRBV20-1 to TRBJ2-4; possible D gene TRBD1, 5 bases. Germline V gene data show CDR1 as DFQATT and CDR2 as SNEGSKA (reference sequence). This CDR3 contains 15 residues. The V end was cut by 6 bases, the J end by 0 bases, with 15 bases between.

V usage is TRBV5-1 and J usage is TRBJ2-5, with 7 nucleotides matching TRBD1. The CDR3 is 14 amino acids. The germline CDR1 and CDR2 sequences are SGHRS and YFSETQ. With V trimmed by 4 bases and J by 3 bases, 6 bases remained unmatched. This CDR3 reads CASSPTGQKETQYF. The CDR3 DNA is TGCGCCAGCAGCCCAACGGGACAGAAAGAGACCCAGTACTTC.

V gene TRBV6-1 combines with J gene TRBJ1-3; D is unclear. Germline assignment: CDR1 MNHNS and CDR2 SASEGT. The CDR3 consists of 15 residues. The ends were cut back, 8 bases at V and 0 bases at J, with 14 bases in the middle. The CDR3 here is CASQIPITSGNTIYF. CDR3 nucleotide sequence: TGTGCCAGCCAAATTCCGATTACCTCTGGAAACACCATATATTTT.

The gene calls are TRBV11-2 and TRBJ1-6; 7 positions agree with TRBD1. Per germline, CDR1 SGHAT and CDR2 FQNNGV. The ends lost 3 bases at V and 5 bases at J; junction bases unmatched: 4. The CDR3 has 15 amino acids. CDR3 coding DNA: TGTGCCAGCAGCTTCCTAGGGACAGATAATTCACCCCTCCACTTT. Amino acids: CASSFLGTDNSPLHF.

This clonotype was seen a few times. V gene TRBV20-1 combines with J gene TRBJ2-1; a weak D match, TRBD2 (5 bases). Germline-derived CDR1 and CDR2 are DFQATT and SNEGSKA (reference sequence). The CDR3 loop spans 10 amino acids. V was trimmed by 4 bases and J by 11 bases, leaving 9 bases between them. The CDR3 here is CSANGVQQFF. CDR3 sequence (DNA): TGCAGTGCTAACGGGGTACAGCAGTTCTTC.

CDR3 protein: CASRLGGGNSPLHF. CDR3 DNA sequence: TGTGCCAGCCGATTGGGTGGGGGGAATTCACCCCTCCACTTT. This chain links TRBV28 with TRBJ1-6, with D possibly TRBD1 on 5 matching bases. The CDR3 has 14 amino acids. The V gene lost 8 bases and the J gene lost 7 bases, with 15 bases spanning the gap. Germline V gene lookup returns CDR1 MDHEN and CDR2 SYDVKM.

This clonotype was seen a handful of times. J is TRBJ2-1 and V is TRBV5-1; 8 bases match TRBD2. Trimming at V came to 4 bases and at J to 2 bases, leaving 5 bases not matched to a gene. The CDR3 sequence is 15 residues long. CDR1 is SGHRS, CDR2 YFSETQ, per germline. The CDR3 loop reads CASSLNSGAYNEQFF. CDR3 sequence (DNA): TGCGCCAGCAGCCTAAATAGCGGGGCCTACAATGAGCAGTTCTTC.

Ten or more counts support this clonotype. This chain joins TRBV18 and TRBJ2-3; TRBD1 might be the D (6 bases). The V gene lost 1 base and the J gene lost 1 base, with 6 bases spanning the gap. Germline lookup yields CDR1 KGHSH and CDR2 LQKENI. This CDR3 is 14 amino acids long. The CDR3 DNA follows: TGTGCCAGCTCACCACAGGGGGGCACAGATACGCAGTATTTT. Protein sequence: CASSPQGGTDTQYF. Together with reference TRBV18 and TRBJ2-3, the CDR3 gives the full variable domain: NAGVMQNPRHLVRRRGQEARLRCSPMKGHSHVYWYRQLPEEGLKFMVYLQKENIIDESGMPKERFSAEFPKEGPSILRIQQVVRGDSAAYFCASSPQGGTDTQYFGPGTRLTVL.

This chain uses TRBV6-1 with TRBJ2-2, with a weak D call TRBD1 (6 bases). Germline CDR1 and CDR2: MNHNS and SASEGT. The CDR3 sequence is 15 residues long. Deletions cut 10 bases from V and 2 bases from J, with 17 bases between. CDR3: CAITLDRTNTGELFF. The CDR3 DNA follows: TGTGCCATCACGCTTGACAGGACAAACACCGGGGAGCTGTTTTTT.

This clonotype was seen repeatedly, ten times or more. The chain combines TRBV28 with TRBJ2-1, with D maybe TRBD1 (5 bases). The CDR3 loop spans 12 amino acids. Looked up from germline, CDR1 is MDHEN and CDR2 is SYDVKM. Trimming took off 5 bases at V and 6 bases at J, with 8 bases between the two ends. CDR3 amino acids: CASSGQGNEQFF. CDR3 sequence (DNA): TGTGCCAGCAGTGGCCAGGGCAATGAGCAGTTCTTC.

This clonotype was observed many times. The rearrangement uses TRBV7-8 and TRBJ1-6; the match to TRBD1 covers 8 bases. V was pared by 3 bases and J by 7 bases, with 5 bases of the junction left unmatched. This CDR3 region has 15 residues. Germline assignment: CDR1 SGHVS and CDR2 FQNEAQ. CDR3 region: CASSFAGTGNSPLHF. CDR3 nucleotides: TGTGCCAGCAGCTTCGCCGGGACAGGCAATTCACCCCTCCACTTT.

CDR3 in DNA: TGTGCCAGCAGCATGATGGTACTCATTTGGGCAGGACGACCCTACGAGCAGTACGTC. It is translated as CASSMMVLIWAGRPYEQYV. The rearrangement joins TRBV5-4 to TRBJ2-7, with unresolved D. Deletions cut 4 bases from V and 2 bases from J, with 28 bases between. Germline loops: CDR1 SGHNT, CDR2 YYREEE (reference sequence). The CDR3 spans 19 residues.

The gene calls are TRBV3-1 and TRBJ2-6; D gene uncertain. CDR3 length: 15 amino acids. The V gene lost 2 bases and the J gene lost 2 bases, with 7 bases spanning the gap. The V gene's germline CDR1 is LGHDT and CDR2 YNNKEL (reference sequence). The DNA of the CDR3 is TGTGCCAGCAGCCAAATTCGCCCTGGGGCCAACGTCCTGACTTTC. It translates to CASSQIRPGANVLTF.

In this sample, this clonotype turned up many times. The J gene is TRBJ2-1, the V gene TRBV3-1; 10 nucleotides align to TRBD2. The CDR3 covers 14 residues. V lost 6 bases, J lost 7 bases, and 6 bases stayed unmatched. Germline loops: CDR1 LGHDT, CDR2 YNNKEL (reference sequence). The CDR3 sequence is CASRASGRVNEQFF. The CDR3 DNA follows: TGTGCCAGCAGAGCCAGCGGGAGGGTGAATGAGCAGTTCTTC.

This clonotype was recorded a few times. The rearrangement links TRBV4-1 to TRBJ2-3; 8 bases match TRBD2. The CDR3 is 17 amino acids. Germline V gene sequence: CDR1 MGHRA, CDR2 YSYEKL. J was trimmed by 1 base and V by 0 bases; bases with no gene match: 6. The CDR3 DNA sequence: TGCGCCAGCAGCCAAGAGGGAGCGGGGGACCGCACAGATACGCAGTATTTT. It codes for CASSQEGAGDRTDTQYF.

The CDR3: CASSFRDYLTDTQYF. DNA for the CDR3: TGTGCCAGCAGCTTCCGGGACTATCTCACAGATACGCAGTATTTT. The chain joins TRBV7-6 to TRBJ2-3, with 7 positions matching TRBD2. The CDR3 totals 15 residues. Germline CDR1 SGHVS, CDR2 FNYEAQ. Trimming removed 3 bases from V and 2 bases from J; junction bases left unmatched: 5.

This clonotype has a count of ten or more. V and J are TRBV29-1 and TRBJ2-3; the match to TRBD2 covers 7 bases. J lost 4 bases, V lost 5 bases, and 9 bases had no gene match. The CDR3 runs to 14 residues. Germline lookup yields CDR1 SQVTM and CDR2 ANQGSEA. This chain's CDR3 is CSVRESGIADTQYF. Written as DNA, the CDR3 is TGCAGCGTTAGGGAAAGCGGGATCGCAGATACGCAGTATTTT.

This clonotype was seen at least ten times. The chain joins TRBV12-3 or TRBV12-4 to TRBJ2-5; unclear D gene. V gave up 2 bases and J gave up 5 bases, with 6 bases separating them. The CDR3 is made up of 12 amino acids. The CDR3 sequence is CASSLTWETQYF. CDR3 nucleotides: TGTGCCAGCAGTTTAACCTGGGAGACCCAGTACTTC.

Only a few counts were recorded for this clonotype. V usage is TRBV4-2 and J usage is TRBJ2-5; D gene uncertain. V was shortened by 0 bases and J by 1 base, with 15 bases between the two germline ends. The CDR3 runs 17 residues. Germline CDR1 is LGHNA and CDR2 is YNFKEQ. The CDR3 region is CASSQEPTELFQETQYF. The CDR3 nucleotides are TGTGCCAGCAGCCAAGAGCCAACTGAGCTTTTCCAAGAGACCCAGTACTTC.

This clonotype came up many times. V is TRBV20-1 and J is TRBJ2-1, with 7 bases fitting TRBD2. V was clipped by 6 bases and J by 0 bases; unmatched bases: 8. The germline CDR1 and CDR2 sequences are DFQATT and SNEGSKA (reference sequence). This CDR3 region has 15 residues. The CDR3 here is CSAPLLAVSYNEQFF. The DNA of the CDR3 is TGCAGTGCACCTCTCCTAGCGGTCTCCTACAATGAGCAGTTCTTC.